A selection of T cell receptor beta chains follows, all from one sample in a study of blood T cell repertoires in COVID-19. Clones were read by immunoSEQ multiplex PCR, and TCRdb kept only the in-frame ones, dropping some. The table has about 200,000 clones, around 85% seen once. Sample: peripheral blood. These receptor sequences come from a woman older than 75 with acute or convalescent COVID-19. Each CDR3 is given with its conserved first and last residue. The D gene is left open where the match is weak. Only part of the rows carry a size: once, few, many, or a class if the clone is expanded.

CASSGSYKSETQYF,TGTGCCAGTAGTGGGAGCTATAAGAGTGAGACCCAGTACTTC,-,TRBV19,TRBJ2-5,-
CASSPLGRGPGNTIYF,TGTGCCAGCAGCCCGCTAGGCAGGGGGCCTGGAAACACCATATATTTT,TRBD1,TRBV3-1/TRBV3-2,TRBJ1-3,-
CAISGGDLLNYGYTF,TGTGCCATCAGTGGAGGTGACCTTCTTAACTATGGCTACACCTTC,-,TRBV10-3,TRBJ1-2,-
CASSFGQGIYEQYF,TGTGCCAGCAGCTTCGGACAGGGCATCTACGAGCAGTACTTC,TRBD1,TRBV13,TRBJ2-7,-
CASSLGGESYNEQFF,TGCGCCAGCAGCTTGGGCGGGGAAAGCTACAATGAGCAGTTCTTC,-,TRBV5-1,TRBJ2-1,-
CASSWAGRETQYF,TGCGCCAGCAGTTGGGCGGGGAGAGAGACCCAGTACTTC,-,TRBV5-1,TRBJ2-5,-
CASKTSGQGNEQFF,TGTGCCAGTAAGACTAGCGGGCAGGGCAATGAGCAGTTCTTC,TRBD2,TRBV19,TRBJ2-1,-
CASSRLQGDERYTF,TGTGCCAGCAGTCGTTTACAGGGTGATGAGCGTTACACCTTC,-,TRBV2,TRBJ1-2,-
CASSSLGGARTEAFF,TGTGCCAGCAGCTCTCTTGGCGGGGCGAGGACTGAAGCTTTCTTT,-,TRBV7-9,TRBJ1-1,-
CASSIGGHGNTEAFF,TGTGCCAGTAGTATAGGGGGCCATGGGAACACTGAAGCTTTCTTT,-,TRBV19,TRBJ1-1,few
CASSLGSNQPQHF,TGTGCCAGCAGCTTGGGCAGCAATCAGCCCCAGCATTTT,-,TRBV11-2,TRBJ1-5,few
CASSYTGEETQYF,TGCGCCAGCAGCTACACAGGGGAAGAGACCCAGTACTTC,TRBD1,TRBV5-1,TRBJ2-5,-
CASSENSLTDEQFF,TGTGCCAGCAGTGAAAATAGTCTTACGGATGAGCAGTTCTTC,-,TRBV25-1,TRBJ2-1,few
CASRGASNSPLHF,TGTGCCAGCAGGGGAGCTTCCAATTCACCCCTCCACTTT,-,TRBV25-1,TRBJ1-6,-
CASSGSGKDEQFF,TGTGCCAGCAGCGGTAGCGGGAAAGATGAGCAGTTCTTC,TRBD2,TRBV9,TRBJ2-1,-
CASSLNAGKTYEQYF,TGCGCCAGCAGCTTGAATGCGGGAAAAACCTACGAGCAGTACTTC,-,TRBV5-1,TRBJ2-7,-